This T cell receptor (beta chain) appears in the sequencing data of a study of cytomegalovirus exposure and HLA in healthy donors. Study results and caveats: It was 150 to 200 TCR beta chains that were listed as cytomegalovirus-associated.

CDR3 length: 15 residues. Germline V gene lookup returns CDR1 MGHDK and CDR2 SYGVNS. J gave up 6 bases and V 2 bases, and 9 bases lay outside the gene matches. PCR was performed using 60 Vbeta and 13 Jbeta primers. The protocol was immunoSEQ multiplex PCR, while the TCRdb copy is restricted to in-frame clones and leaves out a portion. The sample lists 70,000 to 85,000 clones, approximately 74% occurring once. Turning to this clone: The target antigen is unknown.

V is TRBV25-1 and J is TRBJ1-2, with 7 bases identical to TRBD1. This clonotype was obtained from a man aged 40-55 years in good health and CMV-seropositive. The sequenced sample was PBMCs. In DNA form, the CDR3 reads TGTGCCAGCAGTGAACTTCGACAGGGAAGGGATGGCTACACCTTC. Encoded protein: CASSELRQGRDGYTF.